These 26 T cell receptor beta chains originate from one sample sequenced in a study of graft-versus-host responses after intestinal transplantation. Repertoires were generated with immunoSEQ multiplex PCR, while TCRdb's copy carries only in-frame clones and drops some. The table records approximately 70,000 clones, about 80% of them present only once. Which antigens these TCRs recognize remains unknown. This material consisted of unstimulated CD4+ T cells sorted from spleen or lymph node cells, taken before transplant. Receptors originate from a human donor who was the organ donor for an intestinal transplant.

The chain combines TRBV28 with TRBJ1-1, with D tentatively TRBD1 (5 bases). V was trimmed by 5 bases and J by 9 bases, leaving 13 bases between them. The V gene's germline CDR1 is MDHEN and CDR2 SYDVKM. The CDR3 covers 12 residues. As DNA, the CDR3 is TGTGCCAGCAGTGCCCGACAGCCCAAAGCTTTCTTT. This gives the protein CASSARQPKAFF.

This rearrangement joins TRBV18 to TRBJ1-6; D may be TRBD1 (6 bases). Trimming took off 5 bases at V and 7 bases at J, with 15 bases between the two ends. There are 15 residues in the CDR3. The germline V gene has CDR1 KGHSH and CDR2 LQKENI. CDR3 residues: CASSFRQAYNSPLHF. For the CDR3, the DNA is TGTGCCAGCTCATTTCGACAGGCTTACAATTCACCCCTCCACTTT.

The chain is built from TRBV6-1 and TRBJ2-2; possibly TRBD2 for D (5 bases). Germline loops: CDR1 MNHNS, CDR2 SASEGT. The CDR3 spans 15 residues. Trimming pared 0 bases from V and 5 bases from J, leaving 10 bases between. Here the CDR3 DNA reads TGTGCCAGCAGTGAAGCGAGTCCGGGGACCGGGGAGCTGTTTTTT. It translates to CASSEASPGTGELFF.

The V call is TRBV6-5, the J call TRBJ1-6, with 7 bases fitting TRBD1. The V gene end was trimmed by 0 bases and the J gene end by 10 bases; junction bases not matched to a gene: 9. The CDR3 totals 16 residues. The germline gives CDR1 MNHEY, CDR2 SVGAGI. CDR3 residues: CASSYSGQSVGSPLHF. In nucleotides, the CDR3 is TGTGCCAGCAGTTACTCGGGACAGTCAGTAGGCTCACCCCTCCACTTT.

CDR3 nucleotide sequence: TGTGCCAGCACCATGACAGGGGGGCGAGCTTTCTTT. As protein: CASTMTGGRAFF. The chain carries TRBV6-5 and TRBJ1-1, with 9 positions matching TRBD1. From germline, CDR1 is MNHEY and CDR2 SVGAGI. Losses at the gene ends were 7 bases for V and 10 bases for J; bases not matched to a gene: 7. The CDR3 covers 12 residues.

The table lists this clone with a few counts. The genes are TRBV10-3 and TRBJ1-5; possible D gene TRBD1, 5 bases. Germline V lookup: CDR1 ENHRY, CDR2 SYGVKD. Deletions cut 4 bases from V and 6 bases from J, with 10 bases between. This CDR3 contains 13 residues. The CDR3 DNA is TGTGCCATCAGTGGCAGGGATGGTCAGCCCCAGCATTTT. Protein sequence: CAISGRDGQPQHF.

The CDR3 bases are TGTGCCAGCAGCGTAGCCCCAGGGGGAAACACCATATATTTT. Translation: CASSVAPGGNTIYF. The J gene is TRBJ1-3, the V gene TRBV9; D is perhaps TRBD1 (5 bases). In germline, CDR1 is SGDLS, CDR2 YYNGEE. The CDR3 sequence is 14 residues long. V was trimmed by 0 bases and J by 4 bases, leaving 8 bases between them.

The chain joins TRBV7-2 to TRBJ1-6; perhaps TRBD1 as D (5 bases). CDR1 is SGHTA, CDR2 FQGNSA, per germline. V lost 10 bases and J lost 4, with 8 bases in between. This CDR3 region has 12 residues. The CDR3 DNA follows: TGTGCCATCGGGGGATATAATTCACCCCTCCACTTT. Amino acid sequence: CAIGGYNSPLHF.

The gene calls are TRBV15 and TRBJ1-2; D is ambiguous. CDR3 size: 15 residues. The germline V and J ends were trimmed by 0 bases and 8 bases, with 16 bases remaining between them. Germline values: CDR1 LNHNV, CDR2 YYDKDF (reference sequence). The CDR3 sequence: CATSRDIRLAGGYTF. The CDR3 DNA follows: TGTGCCACCAGCAGAGATATCCGGCTGGCGGGCGGCTACACCTTC.

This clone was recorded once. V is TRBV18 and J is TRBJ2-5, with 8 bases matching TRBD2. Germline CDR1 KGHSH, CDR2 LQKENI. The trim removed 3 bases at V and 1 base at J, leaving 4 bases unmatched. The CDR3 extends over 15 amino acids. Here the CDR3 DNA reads TGTGCCAGCTCACCCCGGCGGGGGGTCCAAGAGACCCAGTACTTC. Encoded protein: CASSPRRGVQETQYF.

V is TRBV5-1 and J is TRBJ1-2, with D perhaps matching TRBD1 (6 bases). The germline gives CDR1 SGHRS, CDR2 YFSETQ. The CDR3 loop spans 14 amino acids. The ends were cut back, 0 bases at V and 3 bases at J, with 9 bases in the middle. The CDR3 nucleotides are TGCGCCAGCAGCTTGGGGGGGCACGACTATGGCTACACCTTC. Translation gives CASSLGGHDYGYTF.

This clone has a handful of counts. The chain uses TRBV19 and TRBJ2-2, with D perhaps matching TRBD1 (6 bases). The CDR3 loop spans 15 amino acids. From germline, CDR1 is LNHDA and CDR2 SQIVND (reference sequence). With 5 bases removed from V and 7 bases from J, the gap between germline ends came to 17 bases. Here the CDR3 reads CASSLRTVGFGELFF. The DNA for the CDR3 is TGTGCCAGTAGTCTTCGGACAGTAGGGTTCGGGGAGCTGTTTTTT.

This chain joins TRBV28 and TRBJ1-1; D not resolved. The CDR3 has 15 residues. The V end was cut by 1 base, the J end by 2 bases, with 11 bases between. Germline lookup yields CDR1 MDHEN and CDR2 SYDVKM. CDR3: CASSLLGSSNTEAFF. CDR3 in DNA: TGTGCCAGCAGTTTATTGGGCAGTTCCAACACTGAAGCTTTCTTT. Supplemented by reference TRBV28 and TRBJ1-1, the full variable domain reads DVKVTQSSRYLVKRTGEKVFLECVQDMDHENMFWYRQDPGLGLRLIYFSYDVKMKEKGDIPEGYSVSREKKERFSLILESASTNQTSMYLCASSLLGSSNTEAFFGQGTRLTVV.

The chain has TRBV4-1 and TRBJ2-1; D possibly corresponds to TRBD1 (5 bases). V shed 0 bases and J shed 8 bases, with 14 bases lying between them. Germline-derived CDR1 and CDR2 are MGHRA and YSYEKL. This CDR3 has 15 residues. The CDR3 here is CASSQEWRQHDEQFF. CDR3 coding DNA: TGCGCCAGCAGCCAAGAGTGGCGACAGCATGATGAGCAGTTCTTC.

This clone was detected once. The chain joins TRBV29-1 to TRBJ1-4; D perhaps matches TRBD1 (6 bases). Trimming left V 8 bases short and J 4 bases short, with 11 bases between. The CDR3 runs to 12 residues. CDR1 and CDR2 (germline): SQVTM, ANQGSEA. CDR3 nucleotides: TGCAGCCAGGGGAGGGTTAATGAAAAACTGTTTTTT. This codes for CSQGRVNEKLFF. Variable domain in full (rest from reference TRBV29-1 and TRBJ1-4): SAVISQKPSRDICQRGTSLTIQCQVDSQVTMMFWYRQQPGQSLTLIATANQGSEATYESGFVIDKFPISRPNLTFSTLTVSNMSPEDSSIYLCSQGRVNEKLFFGSGTQLSVL.

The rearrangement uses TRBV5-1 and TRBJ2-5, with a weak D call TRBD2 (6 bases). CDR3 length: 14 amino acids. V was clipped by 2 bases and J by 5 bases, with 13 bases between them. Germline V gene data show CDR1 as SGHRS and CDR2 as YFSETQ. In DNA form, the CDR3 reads TGCGCCAGCAGCTTCCGGGACTTCGGGGAGACCCAGTACTTC. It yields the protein CASSFRDFGETQYF.

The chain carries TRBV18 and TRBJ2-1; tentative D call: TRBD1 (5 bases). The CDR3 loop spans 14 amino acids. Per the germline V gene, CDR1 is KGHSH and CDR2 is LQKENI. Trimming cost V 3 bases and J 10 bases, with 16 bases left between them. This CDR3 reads CASSPSRTSAEQFF. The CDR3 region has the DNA TGTGCCAGCTCACCTTCAAGGACATCCGCCGAGCAGTTCTTC.

The CDR3 region is CASSTEGWYGYTF. As DNA, the CDR3 is TGTGCCAGTAGTACCGAGGGTTGGTATGGCTACACCTTC. This chain uses TRBV19 with TRBJ1-2; D ambiguous. The CDR3 is 13 amino acids. V was trimmed by 4 bases and J by 5 bases, leaving 11 bases between them. Germline-derived CDR1 and CDR2 are LNHDA and SQIVND (reference sequence). Full variable domain (remainder filled in from reference TRBV19 and TRBJ1-2): DGGITQSPKYLFRKEGQNVTLSCEQNLNHDAMYWYRQDPGQGLRLIYYSQIVNDFQKGDIAEGYSVSREKKESFPLTVTSAQKNPTAFYLCASSTEGWYGYTFGSGTRLTVV.

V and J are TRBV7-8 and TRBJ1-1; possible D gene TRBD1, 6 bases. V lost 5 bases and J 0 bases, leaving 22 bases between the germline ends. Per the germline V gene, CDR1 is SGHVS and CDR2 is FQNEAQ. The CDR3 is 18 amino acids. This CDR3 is CASSPHGPKQGLNTEAFF. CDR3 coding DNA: TGTGCCAGCAGCCCACACGGCCCCAAACAGGGCTTGAACACTGAAGCTTTCTTT.

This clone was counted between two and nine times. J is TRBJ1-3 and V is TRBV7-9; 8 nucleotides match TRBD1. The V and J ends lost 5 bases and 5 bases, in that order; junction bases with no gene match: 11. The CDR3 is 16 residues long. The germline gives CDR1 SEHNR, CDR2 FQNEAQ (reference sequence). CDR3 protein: CASSTTGQGSRNTIYF. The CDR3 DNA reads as TGTGCCAGCAGCACAACCGGACAGGGCTCAAGAAACACCATATATTTT. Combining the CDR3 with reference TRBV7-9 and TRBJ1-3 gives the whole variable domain DTGVSQNPRHKITKRGQNVTFRCDPISEHNRLYWYRQTLGQGPEFLTYFQNEAQLEKSRLLSDRFSAERPKGSFSTLEIQRTEQGDSAMYLCASSTTGQGSRNTIYFGEGSWLTVV.

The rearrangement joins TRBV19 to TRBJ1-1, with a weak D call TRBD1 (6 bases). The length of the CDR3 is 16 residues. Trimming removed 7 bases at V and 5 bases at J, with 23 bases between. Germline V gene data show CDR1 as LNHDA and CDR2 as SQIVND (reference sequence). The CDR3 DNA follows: TGTGCCAGTATGGATACGCTACAGGGTGTGATTACTGAAGCTTTCTTT. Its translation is CASMDTLQGVITEAFF.

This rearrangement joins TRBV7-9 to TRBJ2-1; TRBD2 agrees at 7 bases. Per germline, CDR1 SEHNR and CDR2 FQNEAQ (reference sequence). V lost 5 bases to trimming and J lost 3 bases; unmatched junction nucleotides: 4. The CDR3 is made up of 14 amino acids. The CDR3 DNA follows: TGTGCCAGCAGCAATGAGCGGGGCTACAATGAGCAGTTCTTC. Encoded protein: CASSNERGYNEQFF.

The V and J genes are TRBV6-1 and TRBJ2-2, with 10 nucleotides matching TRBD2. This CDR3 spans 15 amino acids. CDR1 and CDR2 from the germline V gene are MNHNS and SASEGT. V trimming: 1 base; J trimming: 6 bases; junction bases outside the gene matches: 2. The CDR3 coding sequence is TGTGCCAGCAGTGAAGAGAGCGGGGGGGCCGGGGAGCTGTTTTTT. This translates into CASSEESGGAGELFF.

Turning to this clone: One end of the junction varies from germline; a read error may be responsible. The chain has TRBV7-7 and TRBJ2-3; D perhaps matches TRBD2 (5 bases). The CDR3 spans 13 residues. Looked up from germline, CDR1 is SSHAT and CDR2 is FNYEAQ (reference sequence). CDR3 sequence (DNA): TGTGCTAGCAGCTTAAGGGCGGCGGGTACGCAGTATTTT. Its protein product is CASSLRAAGTQYF.

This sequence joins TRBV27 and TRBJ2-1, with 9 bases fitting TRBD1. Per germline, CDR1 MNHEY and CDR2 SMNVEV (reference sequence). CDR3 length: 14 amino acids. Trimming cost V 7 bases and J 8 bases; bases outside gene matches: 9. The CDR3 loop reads CASNRDRVQHEQFF. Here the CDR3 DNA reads TGTGCCAGCAACCGGGACAGGGTTCAGCATGAGCAGTTCTTC.

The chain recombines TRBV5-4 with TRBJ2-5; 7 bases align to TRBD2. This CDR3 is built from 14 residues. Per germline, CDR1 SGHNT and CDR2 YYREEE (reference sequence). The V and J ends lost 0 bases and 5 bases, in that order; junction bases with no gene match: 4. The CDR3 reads CASSLGLAIETQYF. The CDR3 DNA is TGTGCCAGCAGCTTGGGACTAGCAATCGAGACCCAGTACTTC. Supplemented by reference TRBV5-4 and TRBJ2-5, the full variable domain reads ETGVTQSPTHLIKTRGQQVTLRCSSQSGHNTVSWYQQALGQGPQFIFQYYREEENGRGNFPPRFSGLQFPNYSSELNVNALELDDSALYLCASSLGLAIETQYFGPGTRLLVL.